This passage covers 7 T cell receptor beta chains from one sample sequenced in a study of blood T cell repertoires in COVID-19. The table came from immunoSEQ multiplex PCR; TCRdb's copy has only in-frame clones and leaves some out. The table lists about 250,000 clones, approximately 90% of them singletons. The source material was peripheral blood. The receptor source for this set is a man younger than 35 with active or convalescent COVID-19.

The chain couples TRBV6-2 or TRBV6-3 to TRBJ2-3; TRBD2 aligns across 10 bases. Germline loops: CDR1 MNHEY, CDR2 SVGEGT. Unmatched junction bases numbered 11, after V lost 4 bases and J lost 4 bases. The CDR3 totals 17 residues. The CDR3 DNA reads TGTGCCAGCAGTTGGCTAGCGGGAGTAGCATTGGCAGATACGCAGTATTTT. Its protein product is CASSWLAGVALADTQYF.

V is TRBV6-5 and J is TRBJ2-7; D possibly corresponds to TRBD1 (6 bases). Germline CDR1 reads MNHEY; CDR2 reads SVGAGI. V was pared by 5 bases and J by 4 bases, with 12 bases between. This CDR3 has 13 residues. Here the CDR3 DNA reads TGTGCCAGCAGTAACCTAGGACAGTACGAGCAGTACTTC. This gives the protein CASSNLGQYEQYF.

This clone was counted a few times. Distinct nucleotide sequences in the sample also encode this CDR3. The V and J genes are TRBV5-6 and TRBJ2-7; TRBD2 might be the D (5 bases). Germline values: CDR1 SGHDT, CDR2 YYEEEE. Trimming pared 4 bases from V and 3 bases from J, leaving 11 bases between. The CDR3 totals 13 residues. In DNA, the CDR3 is TGTGCCAGCAGCCGGGATTCTTTCTACGAGCAGTACTTC. Its protein is CASSRDSFYEQYF. The variable domain in full, completed from reference TRBV5-6 and TRBJ2-7, reads DAGVTQSPTHLIKTRGQQVTLRCSPKSGHDTVSWYQQALGQGPQFIFQYYEEEERQRGNFPDRFSGHQFPNYSSELNVNALLLGDSALYLCASSRDSFYEQYFGPGTRLTVT.

This chain links TRBV2 with TRBJ1-6; 8 bases fit TRBD1. The CDR3 consists of 16 residues. Germline V CDR1 and CDR2: SNHLY, FYNNEI. The V segment lost 7 bases and the J segment 7 bases; nucleotides outside the gene matches: 12. The CDR3 nucleotides read TGTGCCAGCATTCGGACAGGGCGGGCAGGCAATTCACCCCTCCACTTT. This encodes CASIRTGRAGNSPLHF.

The chain is built from TRBV7-8 and TRBJ1-3; D might be TRBD1 (6 bases). The CDR3 length is 15 residues. Trimming took 5 bases from V and 2 from J, leaving 13 bases between them. Germline CDR1 reads SGHVS; CDR2 reads FQNEAQ. DNA of the CDR3: TGTGCCAGCAGCCCCCAGGGGATAGCTGGAAACACCATATATTTT. The encoded protein is CASSPQGIAGNTIYF.

The chain uses TRBV28 and TRBJ2-1; D possibly corresponds to TRBD1 (6 bases). Trimming cost V 6 bases and J 4 bases, with 10 bases left between them. CDR1 is MDHEN, CDR2 SYDVKM, per germline. The CDR3 has 13 residues. This CDR3 reads CASSSDSYNEQFF. CDR3 coding DNA: TGTGCCAGCAGCTCGGACAGTTACAATGAGCAGTTCTTC.

The chain couples TRBV9 to TRBJ1-2; unclear D gene. CDR1 is SGDLS, CDR2 YYNGEE, per germline. The CDR3 is 13 residues long. The V end lost 1 base, the J end lost 8 bases, and 12 bases lay between the germline ends. In DNA form, the CDR3 reads TGTGCCAGCAGCGTACCTCCGGAGGGAGGCTACACCTTC. Translating gives CASSVPPEGGYTF. The full variable domain, completed using reference TRBV9 and TRBJ1-2, is DSGVTQTPKHLITATGQRVTLRCSPRSGDLSVYWYQQSLDQGLQFLIQYYNGEERAKGNILERFSAQQFPDLHSELNLSSLELGDSALYFCASSVPPEGGYTFGSGTRLTVV.